A single sample gave rise to the 7 T cell receptor beta chains below, sequenced in a study of spatial heterogeneity in lung cancer. The time point was: sample taken at primary tumor resection. TCRdb ran MiXCR on the 5' RACE reads and lists one entry per CDR3 protein. The repertoire consists of some 11,000 distinct CDR3 sequences, with less than 7.5% occurring once and the leading ten covering roughly 28%. The sample in question was PBMCs, obtained at surgery. These receptors all come from a male donor with early-stage non-small cell lung cancer.

This clonotype was picked up many times. The chain joins TRBV3-1 to TRBJ2-3; possibly TRBD2 for D (5 bases). Germline CDR1 is LGHDT and CDR2 is YNNKEL (reference sequence). Trimming left V 4 bases short and J 13 bases short, with 21 bases between. This CDR3 is built from 14 residues. CDR3 nucleotide sequence: TGTGCCAGCAGCCCGGGAACCATCCCTGGGATTAAGTATTTT. Amino acid sequence: CASSPGTIPGIKYF.

Comment on this clonotype: A much larger clonotype is one base distant, so this may be a read error. The chain couples TRBV23-1 to TRBJ2-6, with D possibly being TRBD1 or TRBD2 (6 bases each). TRBV23-1 is given ORF status, its function remaining uncertain. V was shortened by 7 bases and J by 2 bases, with 12 bases between the two germline ends. This CDR3 spans 15 amino acids. The CDR3 is CASTSRGAGANVLTF. DNA of the CDR3: TGCGCCAGCACCTCAAGGGGGGCTGGGGCCAACGTCCTGACTTTC.

This clonotype was picked up many times. The rearrangement joins TRBV10-2 to TRBJ2-1, with 8 bases aligning to TRBD2. The V gene end was trimmed by 4 bases and the J gene end by 9 bases; junction bases not matched to a gene: 8. The CDR3 is 14 residues long. Germline-derived CDR1 and CDR2 are WSHSY and SAAADI. CDR3 in DNA: TGCGCCAGCAGTGGCGGGACTAGTTCGATTGAGCAGTTCTTC. This sequence encodes CASSGGTSSIEQFF.

This clonotype has ten or more counts. The chain couples TRBV28 to TRBJ1-1; possible D gene TRBD1, 6 bases. From germline, CDR1 is MDHEN and CDR2 SYDVKM. The CDR3 length is 19 residues. Trimming left V 2 bases short and J 5 bases short, with 27 bases between. The CDR3 DNA sequence: TGTGCCAGCAGTTTAACGGTTCGGAAAACGGGGGCGGCTGGGACTGAAGCTTTCTTT. This encodes CASSLTVRKTGAAGTEAFF.

This clonotype is medium-sized by share. The gene calls are TRBV6-1 and TRBJ2-1, with D perhaps assigned TRBD1 or TRBD2 (5 bases each). The ends were cut back, 3 bases at V and 3 bases at J, with 6 bases in the middle. This CDR3 is built from 13 residues. Germline V gene data show CDR1 as MNHNS and CDR2 as SASEGT. The CDR3 protein is CASSEGVYNEQFF. CDR3 DNA: TGTGCCAGCAGTGAGGGGGTCTACAATGAGCAGTTCTTC.

Details on this clonotype: A much larger clonotype is one base distant, so this may be a read error. V is TRBV2 and J is TRBJ2-5; a weak D match, TRBD1 (6 bases). V lost 6 bases to trimming and J lost 4 bases, with 18 bases between them. Per the germline V gene, CDR1 is SNHLY and CDR2 is FYNNEI. CDR3 length equals 15 residues. The CDR3 spells CASRTRGMVGETQYF. The CDR3 DNA is TGTGCCAGCAGGACGAGGGGGATGGTTGGAGAGACCCAGTACTTC.

This clonotype was seen a handful of times. This rearrangement joins TRBV5-6 to TRBJ1-6, with unresolved D. V lost 2 bases to trimming and J lost 6 bases, with 0 bases between them. The CDR3 runs 11 residues. Germline V gene sequence: CDR1 SGHDT, CDR2 YYEEEE. In nucleotides, the CDR3 is TGTGCCAGCAGCTTTAATTCACCCCTCCACTTT. Protein product: CASSFNSPLHF.